A selection of T cell receptor beta chains follows, all from one sample in a study of neurological immune-mediated disorders. One entry per CDR3 protein results from TCRdb running MiXCR on the 5' RACE reads. The repertoire holds some 80,000 distinct CDR3 sequences, about 4% seen once, with about 5.7% in the top ten. The material sequenced was PBMCs. The receptors stem from a woman aged 55-69 years with multiple sclerosis. CDR3s include the opening cysteine and the closing phenylalanine or tryptophan. Each record gives: D gene, J gene, CDR3 length, clone size, V gene, CDR3 DNA, CDR3 protein. D genes are given only for firm matches. Size tells how often a clone was seen (once, few, many) or the class of an expanded clone, and some rows leave it out.

>.|TRBJ2-3|15|many|TRBV5-1
TGCGCCAGCAGCTTGAACAGGGACTGGGCAGATACGCAGTATTTT
CASSLNRDWADTQYF
>.|TRBJ2-7|16|many|TRBV28
TGTGCCAGCAGTTTAGTTCCCGTTGGCGGTACGGGGGAGCAGTACTTC
CASSLVPVGGTGEQYF
>TRBD1|TRBJ1-2|15|medium-sized|TRBV20-1
TGCAGTGCTAGGGGGACAGGGGCCTACCTCTATGGCTACACCTTC
CSARGTGAYLYGYTF
>.|TRBJ1-2|14|many|TRBV15
TGTGCCACCAGCAATTCCCTGGGGGACAATGGCTACACCTTC
CATSNSLGDNGYTF
>.|TRBJ2-7|12|many|TRBV30
TGTGCCTGGAGTGTAGGGGCCCCTGACGAGTACTTC
CAWSVGAPDEYF
>.|TRBJ2-5|14|many|TRBV5-1
TGCGCCAGCAGCTTGGGGAGTAACCAAGAGACCCAGTACTTC
CASSLGSNQETQYF
>.|TRBJ1-5|12|many|TRBV12-3/TRBV12-4
TGTGCCAGCAGTACAGGGTATCAGCCCCAGCATTTT
CASSTGYQPQHF
>TRBD1|TRBJ1-2|14|many|TRBV2
TGTGCCAGCAGCCCAACAGGGGATAACTATGGCTACACCTTC
CASSPTGDNYGYTF
>.|TRBJ2-3|15|many|TRBV12-3/TRBV12-4
TGTGCCAGCAGTTTTCGCCTGGGTTTCACAGATACGCAGTATTTT
CASSFRLGFTDTQYF
>TRBD1|TRBJ2-2|16|many|TRBV5-1
TGCGCCAGCAGCTTGGACAACAGGGGAATGGGCGGGGAGCTGTTTTTT
CASSLDNRGMGGELFF
>.|TRBJ1-4|17|few|TRBV7-2
TGTGCCAGCAGCTTAGTTTCCCCACAGGCGCCTAATGAAAAACTGTTTTTT
CASSLVSPQAPNEKLFF
>TRBD2|TRBJ2-1|13|many|TRBV5-1
TGCGCCAGCAGCTTGGAGGTCGCGGGGGGGGAGTTCTTC
CASSLEVAGGEFF
>TRBD1|TRBJ1-2|16|.|TRBV6-1
TGTGCCAGCAGTGAAGACCCAGGGGGCAGTGGCTATGGCTACACCTTC
CASSEDPGGSGYGYTF
>.|TRBJ1-2|13|many|TRBV12-3/TRBV12-4
TGTGCCAGCTCCATGACCGGGTCGTATGGCTACACCTTC
CASSMTGSYGYTF
>TRBD1|TRBJ2-7|14|many|TRBV7-9
TGTGCCAGCAGCTCCCGGGACAGTCCCTACGAGCAGTACTTC
CASSSRDSPYEQYF
>.|TRBJ2-1|14|many|TRBV9
TGTGCCAGCAGCATCCGGGACGGAGTCGATGAGCAGTTCTTC
CASSIRDGVDEQFF
>TRBD2|TRBJ2-7|15|many|TRBV20-1
TGCAGTGCTAGCGCGAGCGGGGGGATTACCTACGAGCAGTACTTC
CSASASGGITYEQYF
>.|TRBJ1-1|14|many|TRBV11-3
TGTGCCAGCAGCCAACGGCGGGGTGGTGGTGAAGCTTTCTTT
CASSQRRGGGEAFF
>TRBD2|TRBJ2-2|13|many|TRBV5-1
TGCGCCAGCGGCGGGGGGGCCTCCGGGGAGCTGTTTTTT
CASGGGASGELFF
>TRBD1|TRBJ2-1|16|many|TRBV11-2
TGTGCCAGCAGCTACCAGACCCTACAGGGGGCAGCGGAGCAGTTCTTC
CASSYQTLQGAAEQFF
>TRBD2|TRBJ2-3|15|many|TRBV7-2
TGTGCCAGCAGCTACGAGCGGGGGAGCACAGATACGCAGTATTTT
CASSYERGSTDTQYF
>.|TRBJ2-3|15|few|TRBV10-2
TGCGCCAGCAGGGGGGAGTGGGGTTTCACAGATACGCAGTATTTT
CASRGEWGFTDTQYF
>.|TRBJ2-1|19|many|TRBV15
TGTGCCACCAGCAGAGATAGGGCAGAAAGCAATCGAAAAAACAATGAGCAGTTCTTC
CATSRDRAESNRKNNEQFF
>TRBD1|TRBJ2-5|14|many|TRBV28
TGTGCCAGCAGGTCGGGACAGGCAGGGGAGACCCAGTACTTC
CASRSGQAGETQYF
>.|TRBJ1-6|15|many|TRBV3-1
TGTGCCAGCAGCCAAGTTGGGAGAGGAGGTTCACCCCTCCACTTT
CASSQVGRGGSPLHF
>TRBD2|TRBJ2-3|13|many|TRBV10-3
TGTGCCATATATAGCGGGACCACAGATACGCAGTATTTT
CAIYSGTTDTQYF
>TRBD2|TRBJ2-1|14|many|TRBV5-1
TGCGCCAGCAGCTCAGGACTAGCCTACAATGAGCAGTTCTTC
CASSSGLAYNEQFF
>.|TRBJ1-5|18|many|TRBV20-1
TGCAGTGCTAGAGACTCGGGACGCTCCTGGGGGAGCAATCAGCCCCAGCATTTT
CSARDSGRSWGSNQPQHF
>TRBD1|TRBJ1-1|15|many|TRBV20-1
TGCAGTGCTAAAAAAAGGGACAGCCATAACACTGAAGCTTTCTTT
CSAKKRDSHNTEAFF
>.|TRBJ2-1|15|many|TRBV28
.
CASSFGPGATSEQFF
>TRBD2|TRBJ2-7|13|many|TRBV2
TGTGCCAAGGGGAGGGAGAAGTTTGTGGAGCAGTACTTC
CAKGREKFVEQYF
>TRBD2|TRBJ2-3|16|.|TRBV6-5
TGTGCCAGCAGTTACGGCCTAGCGGGGGGGCGTGATACGCAGTATTTT
CASSYGLAGGRDTQYF
>.|TRBJ1-2|13|many|TRBV5-1
TGCGCCTCCCAAGAAGTCCGGGTGCATGGCTACACCTTC
CASQEVRVHGYTF
>.|TRBJ2-3|15|many|TRBV24-1
TGTGCCACCAGTGACCCGGGGAATCCCACAGATACGCAGTATTTT
CATSDPGNPTDTQYF
>TRBD1|TRBJ1-1|15|.|TRBV3-1
TGTGCCAGCAGCCAAGAGTTCAGGGGGTCCACTGAAGCTTTCTTT
CASSQEFRGSTEAFF
>.|TRBJ1-2|15|.|TRBV6-5
TGTGCCAGCACCGCGTCCAGGGCACGAGGATATGGCTACACCTTC
CASTASRARGYGYTF
>TRBD2|TRBJ2-3|16|many|TRBV11-2
TGTGCCAGCAGCTCCCGGACTAGCGGGGGGGCAGATACGCAGTATTTT
CASSSRTSGGADTQYF
>TRBD2|TRBJ2-4|16|many|TRBV7-2
TGTGCCAGCAGCACCTGGACTAGCGGGCATAAAAACATTCAGTACTTC
CASSTWTSGHKNIQYF
>TRBD2|TRBJ2-3|15|many|TRBV4-1
TGCGCCAGCAACCCTAGCGGAGTTAGCACAGATACGCAGTATTTT
CASNPSGVSTDTQYF
>.|TRBJ1-1|15|many|TRBV10-1
TGCGCCAGCAGTGAAGGGTCGGGGGCGAACACTGAAGCTTTCTTT
CASSEGSGANTEAFF
>.|TRBJ2-5|14|many|TRBV24-1
TGTGCCACCAGTGATCAAACACGGGGGGAGACCCAGTACTTC
CATSDQTRGETQYF